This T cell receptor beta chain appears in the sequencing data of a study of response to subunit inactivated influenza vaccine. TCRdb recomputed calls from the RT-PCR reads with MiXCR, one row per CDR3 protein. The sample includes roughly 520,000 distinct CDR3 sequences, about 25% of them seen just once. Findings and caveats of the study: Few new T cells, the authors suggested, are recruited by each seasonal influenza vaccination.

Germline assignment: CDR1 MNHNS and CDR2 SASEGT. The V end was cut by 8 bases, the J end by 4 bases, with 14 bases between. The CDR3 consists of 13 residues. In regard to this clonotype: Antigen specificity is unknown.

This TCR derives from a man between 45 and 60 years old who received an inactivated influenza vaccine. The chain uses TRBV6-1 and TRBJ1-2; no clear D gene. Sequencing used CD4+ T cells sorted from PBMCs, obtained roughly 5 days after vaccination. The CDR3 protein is CASYSVGSYGYTF. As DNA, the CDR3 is TGTGCCAGCTACTCTGTGGGTAGCTATGGCTACACCTTC.